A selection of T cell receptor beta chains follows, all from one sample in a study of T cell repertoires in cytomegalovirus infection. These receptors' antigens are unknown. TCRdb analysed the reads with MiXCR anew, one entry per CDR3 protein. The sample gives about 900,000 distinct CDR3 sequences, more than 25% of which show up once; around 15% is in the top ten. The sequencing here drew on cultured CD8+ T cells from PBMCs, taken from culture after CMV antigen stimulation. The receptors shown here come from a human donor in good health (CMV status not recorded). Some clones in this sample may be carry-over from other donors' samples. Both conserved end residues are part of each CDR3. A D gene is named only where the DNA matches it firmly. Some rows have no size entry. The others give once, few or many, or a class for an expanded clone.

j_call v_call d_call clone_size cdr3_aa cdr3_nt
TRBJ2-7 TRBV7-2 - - CASSLSGRGLRKQYF TGTGCCAGCAGCTTGTCCGGACGGGGGCTACGAAAGCAGTACTTC
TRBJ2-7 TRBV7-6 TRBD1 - CASSSYRDRSIWDEQYF TGTGCCAGCAGCTCCTACCGGGACAGGTCGATTTGGGACGAGCAGTACTTC
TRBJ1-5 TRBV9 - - CASSGGGGPQPQHF TGTGCCAGCAGCGGAGGGGGGGGGCCTCAGCCCCAGCATTTT
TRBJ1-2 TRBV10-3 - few CAIRSDPNYGYTF TGTGCCATCAGGTCGGATCCCAACTATGGCTACACCTTC
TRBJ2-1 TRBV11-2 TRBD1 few CASSRPDRGLYNEQFF TGTGCCAGCAGCCGTCCCGACAGGGGGCTATACAATGAGCAGTTCTTC
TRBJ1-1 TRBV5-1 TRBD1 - CASSAGQGADTEAFF TGCGCCAGCAGCGCCGGACAGGGGGCTGACACTGAAGCTTTCTTT
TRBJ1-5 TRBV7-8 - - CASSYSEAPHQTQHF TGTGCCAGCAGCTACTCGGAGGCCCCTCATCAGACCCAGCATTTT
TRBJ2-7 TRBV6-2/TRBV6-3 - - CASSYLSETYEQYF TGTGCCAGCAGTTACTTATCCGAGACCTACGAGCAGTACTTC
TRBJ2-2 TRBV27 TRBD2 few CASSFTSGTSGPGELFF TGTGCCAGCAGTTTCACATCCGGGACTAGCGGTCCCGGGGAGCTGTTTTTT
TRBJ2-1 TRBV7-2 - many CASSPERDNPNEQFF TGTGCCAGCAGCCCAGAACGGGACAACCCCAATGAGCAGTTCTTC
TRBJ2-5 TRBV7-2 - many CASSLGGGAAETQYF TGTGCCAGCAGCTTAGGGGGGGGGGCCGCGGAGACCCAGTACTTC
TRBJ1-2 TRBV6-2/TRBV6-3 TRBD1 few CASRPGTGYSGYTF TGTGCCAGCAGACCCGGGACAGGGTATAGTGGCTACACCTTC
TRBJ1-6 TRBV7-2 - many CASSLFTASPLHF TGTGCCAGCAGCTTATTTACGGCGTCACCCCTCCACTTT
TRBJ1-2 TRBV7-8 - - CASSSGTLNYGYTF TGTGCCAGCAGTTCCGGCACACTTAACTATGGCTACACCTTC
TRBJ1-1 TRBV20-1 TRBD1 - CSARGPGGTEAFF TGCAGTGCTAGAGGTCCAGGGGGCACTGAAGCTTTCTTT
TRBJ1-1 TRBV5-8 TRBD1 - CASSYRGIMNTEAFF TGTGCCAGCAGCTACAGGGGAATCATGAACACTGAAGCTTTCTTT